This T cell receptor (beta chain) was sequenced during a study of patients and donors after allogeneic stem cell transplantation. This clonotype was counted many times. TCRdb recomputed calls from the RT-PCR reads with MiXCR, one row per CDR3 protein. The repertoire includes about a million distinct CDR3 sequences, more than 15% of them detected once, and roughly 6% sits in the top ten. CDR3 size: 15 residues. Germline V gives CDR1 ENHRY, CDR2 SYGVKD. Between the trimmed V and J ends, which lost 0 bases and 4 bases, there was a span of 12 bases. Sequencing was done on a sample of blood, either unsorted or a sorted T cell fraction (not recorded which). The TCR comes from a human donor who was either an allogeneic HSCT recipient or a stem cell or donor lymphocyte infusion donor (not recorded which). It is not recorded whose cells these are; they may come from a transplant donor. The chain combines TRBV10-3 with TRBJ1-1; D not resolved. The CDR3 DNA sequence: TGTGCCATCAGTGAGTCGTCTCGGTTGGTCACTGAAGCTTTCTTT. It is translated as CAISESSRLVTEAFF.